Here is one T cell receptor beta chain with its context. Its antigen is not yet known. Within one base of it there is no much larger clone, and no base qualities were kept. From the cysteine through the phenylalanine, the CDR3 covers 17 amino acids. The kept DNA is CDR3 alone, 51 bases in frame from the first base. Via the germline V gene, CDR1 is MGHDK and CDR2 SYGVNS. V is shortened by 4 bases, J by 2 bases, and the region joining them spans 19 bases. This sample was taken from a study of shared clonotypes between healthy human individuals (dated by TCRdb to about 2020). As for the study more broadly: The cohort included three men and a couple of women between 18 and 49 years of age. To estimate repertoire size and how much clonotypes are shared between individuals, the study performed deep sequencing of blood TCR repertoires from a few healthy adults. Libraries were prepared and TCR repertoires were sequenced by different laboratories using diverse techniques, in order to increase sequencing depth and limit assay-specific biases. Between about 0.9 and 9 billion PBMCs per donor were obtained by leukapheresis. For each donor, CD4 naive and CD4 memory were each run on three plates, CD8 naive on two plates, and CD8 memory on one plate.

Using the deep immunoSEQ assay, TCR CDR3 regions were amplified from genomic DNA by multiplex PCR. Extracted genomic DNA from each cell subset was distributed evenly across all wells of several immunoSEQ 96-well plates, and each plate was treated as a replicate. Each replicate PCR for sorted subsets received about 180 ng genomic DNA, equal to about 29,000 T cell genomes. Purified libraries were measured with a Qubit 3.0 fluorometer, size-checked on a Bioanalyzer 2100, and measured again with the KAPA Library Quantification kit. Every immunoSEQ 96-well plate was sequenced on a separate single-read 150-cycle Illumina NextSeq 550 flow cell. The authors' pipeline ran thus. Because the immunoSEQ output held only junctional sequences and lacked quality scores, the filtering could not match the filtering applied to full-length reads. Sequences were annotated with PyIR, a Python wrapper for IgBLAST v1.9, using IMGT germline references to assign V/J genes and CDR3. Reads were removed for weak V/J assignments (E-value above 1e-6), missing CDR3, stop codons, out-of-frame junctions, or ambiguous translated residues. V3J clonotypes were defined as sequences sharing the same inferred V gene, J gene, and CDR3 amino acid sequence. Percentage overlap between repertoires was calculated by dividing the number of shared unique clonotypes by the size of the smaller repertoire. Repertoire richness was assessed with RTK rarefaction, the Chao1 estimator, and Recon v2.1 estimates of unobserved clonotypes. Generation probabilities were computed with OLGA for all TCRbeta clonotypes obtained by the gDNA method from a few donors. Sourced from immuneACCESS, this table was stored by TCRdb with only in-frame sequences that have V and J called. A share of the clones is absent; for the studies checked, an unresolved V gene accounts for under half, and the remainder has no known explanation. Clonal size and the V and J genes are those of that table, whereas D and trimming came from the DNA. A total of approximately 2.5 million clones appear in this sample, approximately 93% of them only once. The top ten constitute 0.36% of the sample.

Study-level results and caveats: When a few donors were compared, the shared fraction of clonotypes was around 5% for naive CD4, 3.5% for naive CD8, more than 2% for memory CD4, and about 0.36% for memory CD8. Incomplete sequencing was indicated by rarefaction of sorted-subset datasets, despite the large sequencing depth. The small number of donors limited the genetic and exposure-history diversity represented. Sampling was restricted to blood, and TCR repertoires in tissues likely differ from the TCR repertoires found in blood. Compared with non-shared clonotypes, clonotypes shared by all four sorted-subset donors had higher generation probabilities. Estimated clonotype richness was generally larger for naive than for memory subsets. Pairwise subsampling led to the expectation that sequencing depth would affect the degree of clonotype sharing among donors.

Donors were healthy HIV-negative adults with no recently reported acute infections or vaccinations. All donors were Caucasian adults living in Nashville, Tennessee, USA. CD4+ T cells were enriched by magnetic negative selection, after which naive cells were positively selected on CD45RA and the negative fraction was taken as the memory subset. Blood was collected by leukapheresis, and PBMCs were isolated by Ficoll-Histopaque density gradient centrifugation and then cryopreserved in liquid nitrogen vapor phase. Analytical flow cytometry was used to check the purity and quantity of every magnetically sorted T cell population. Each sorted fraction had its genomic DNA isolated and then quantified by UV absorbance on a Nanodrop 2000c.

Source material: naive CD4+ T cells from PBMCs. The cell subset or site label here, explained by the study, means: CD45RA+ positively selected. This TCR was recovered from a man between 18 and 35 years old in good health. Some clones in this sample may be carry-over from other donors' samples. The V and J segments used are TRBV25-1 and TRBJ2-3, with the D call perhaps TRBD1 or TRBD2, as 5 bases match in each case. The DNA sequence is TGTGCCAGCAGTGGAGGACTCCGGGACGCCGTCACAGATACGCAGTATTTT. It translates to CASSGGLRDAVTDTQYF.